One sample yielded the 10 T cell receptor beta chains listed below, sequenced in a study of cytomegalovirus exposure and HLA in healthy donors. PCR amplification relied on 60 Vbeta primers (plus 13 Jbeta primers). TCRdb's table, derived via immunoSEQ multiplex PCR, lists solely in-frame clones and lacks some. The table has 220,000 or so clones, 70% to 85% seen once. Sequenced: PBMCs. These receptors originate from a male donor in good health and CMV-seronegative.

The CDR3 DNA reads TGTGCCAGCCAAGACTGTTCCTACGAGCAGTACTTC. It specifies CASQDCSYEQYF. V is TRBV21-1 and J is TRBJ2-7; no DNA check was done on the table's D call, TRBD2. TRBV21-1 is described as a pseudogene. This CDR3 is 12 amino acids long.

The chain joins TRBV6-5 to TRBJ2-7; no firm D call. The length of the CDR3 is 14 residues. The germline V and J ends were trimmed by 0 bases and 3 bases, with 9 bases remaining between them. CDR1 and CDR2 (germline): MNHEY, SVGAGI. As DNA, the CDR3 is TGTGCCAGCAGTTACTCGAAAACCAGCTACGAGCAGTACTTC. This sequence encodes CASSYSKTSYEQYF.

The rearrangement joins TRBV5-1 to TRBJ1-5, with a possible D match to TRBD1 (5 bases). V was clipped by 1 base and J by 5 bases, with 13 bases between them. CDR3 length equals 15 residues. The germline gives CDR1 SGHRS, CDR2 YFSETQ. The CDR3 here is CASSLMGDFDQPQHF. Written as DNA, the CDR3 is TGCGCCAGCAGCTTGATGGGGGACTTTGATCAGCCCCAGCATTTT.

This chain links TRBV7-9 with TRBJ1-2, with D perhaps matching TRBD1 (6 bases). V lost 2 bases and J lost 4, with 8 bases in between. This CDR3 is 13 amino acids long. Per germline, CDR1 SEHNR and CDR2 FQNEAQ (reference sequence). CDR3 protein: CASSLSGAYGYTF. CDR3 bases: TGTGCCAGCAGCTTATCAGGGGCCTATGGCTACACCTTC. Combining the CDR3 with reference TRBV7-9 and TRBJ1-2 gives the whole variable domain DTGVSQNPRHKITKRGQNVTFRCDPISEHNRLYWYRQTLGQGPEFLTYFQNEAQLEKSRLLSDRFSAERPKGSFSTLEIQRTEQGDSAMYLCASSLSGAYGYTFGSGTRLTVV.

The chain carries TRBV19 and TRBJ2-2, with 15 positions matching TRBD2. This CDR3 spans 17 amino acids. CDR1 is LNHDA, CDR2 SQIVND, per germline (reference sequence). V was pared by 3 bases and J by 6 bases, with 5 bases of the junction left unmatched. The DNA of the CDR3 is TGTGCCAGTAGTATTTGGACTAGCGGGAGGGCCGCCGGGGAGCTGTTTTTT. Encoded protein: CASSIWTSGRAAGELFF. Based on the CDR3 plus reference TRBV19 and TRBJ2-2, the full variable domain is DGGITQSPKYLFRKEGQNVTLSCEQNLNHDAMYWYRQDPGQGLRLIYYSQIVNDFQKGDIAEGYSVSREKKESFPLTVTSAQKNPTAFYLCASSIWTSGRAAGELFFGEGSRLTVL.

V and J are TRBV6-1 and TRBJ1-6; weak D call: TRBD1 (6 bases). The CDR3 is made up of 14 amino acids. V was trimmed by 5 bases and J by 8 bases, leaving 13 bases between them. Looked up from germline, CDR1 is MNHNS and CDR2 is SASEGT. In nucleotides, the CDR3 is TGTGCCAGCAGTATCCAGGGGAGGGATTCACCCCTCCACTTT. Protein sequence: CASSIQGRDSPLHF.

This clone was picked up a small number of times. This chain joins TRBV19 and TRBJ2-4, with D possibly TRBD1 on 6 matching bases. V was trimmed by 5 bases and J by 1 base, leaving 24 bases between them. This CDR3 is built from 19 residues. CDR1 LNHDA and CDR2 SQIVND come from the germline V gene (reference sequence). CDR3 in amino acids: CASSPLGPGEVGAKNIQYF. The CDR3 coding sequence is TGTGCCAGTAGTCCCCTTGGGCCAGGGGAAGTGGGGGCCAAAAACATTCAGTACTTC. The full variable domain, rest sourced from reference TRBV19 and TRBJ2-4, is DGGITQSPKYLFRKEGQNVTLSCEQNLNHDAMYWYRQDPGQGLRLIYYSQIVNDFQKGDIAEGYSVSREKKESFPLTVTSAQKNPTAFYLCASSPLGPGEVGAKNIQYFGAGTRLSVL.

The CDR3 coding sequence is TGTGCCAGCAGCCCCGGACAGGGCCCCAGGACCCAGTACTTC. Translated, it gives CASSPGQGPRTQYF. This chain links TRBV7-2 with TRBJ2-5; 8 bases are shared with TRBD1. CDR1 is SGHTA, CDR2 FQGNSA, per germline. This CDR3 is built from 14 residues. V was pared by 5 bases and J by 7 bases, with 9 bases of the junction left unmatched.

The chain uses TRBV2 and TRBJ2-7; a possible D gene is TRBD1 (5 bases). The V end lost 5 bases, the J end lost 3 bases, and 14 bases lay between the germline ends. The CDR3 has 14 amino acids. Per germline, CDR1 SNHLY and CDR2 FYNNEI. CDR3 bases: TGTGCCAGCAGTTCACAGGTGGGGTTCTACGAGCAGTACTTC. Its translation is CASSSQVGFYEQYF.

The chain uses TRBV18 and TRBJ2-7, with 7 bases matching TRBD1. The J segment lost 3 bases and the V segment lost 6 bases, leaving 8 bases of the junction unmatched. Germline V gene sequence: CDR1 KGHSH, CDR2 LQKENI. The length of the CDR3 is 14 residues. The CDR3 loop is CASSHGTEDYEQYF. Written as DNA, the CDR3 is TGTGCCAGCTCCCACGGGACAGAAGACTACGAGCAGTACTTC.